This T cell receptor beta chain was recorded in a study of blood T cells in healthy people across ages. It was with a sample-barcoded 5' primer and a J-beta primer mix that a second PCR of about 6 to 11 cycles was run. TCRdb re-called the 5' RACE reads with MiXCR, one entry per CDR3 protein. The sample has over 1.5 million distinct CDR3 sequences; around 48% are singletons. CDR3 length: 18 residues. Trimming took 4 bases from V and 3 from J; bases not matched to a gene: 11. Germline assignment: CDR1 MDHEN and CDR2 SYDVKM. This clonotype was seen more than once but under ten times. The specimen sequenced was blood. This sequence joins TRBV28 and TRBJ1-5; 11 bases fit TRBD1. The clonotype comes from a woman aged 40 to 50 in good health. CDR3 in DNA: TGTGCCAGCAGTTACGGGGACAGGGGGTTCCGTGTCAATCAGCCCCAGCATTTT. Translating it yields CASSYGDRGFRVNQPQHF.